This T cell receptor beta chain was identified during a study of early T cells in non-severe SARS-CoV-2 infection. Study-level background: With bulk RNA from unsorted whole blood as input, sequencing yielded unpaired chains. Study results and limitations: Anti-spike CD8 specificities were favored by VDJdb matching, whose results missed private and CD4 specificities.

Germline V gene sequence: CDR1 MNHEY, CDR2 SVGAGI. There are 17 residues in the CDR3. The V and J ends lost 5 bases and 6 bases, in that order; junction bases with no gene match: 16. Using its own MiXCR run on the 5' RACE reads, TCRdb lists one record per CDR3 protein. The profile shows about 100,000 distinct CDR3 sequences, 13% of them singletons. This clonotype has ten or more counts. Its antigen is not known. This sequence joins TRBV6-5 and TRBJ2-7, with 10 bases matching TRBD1. Sequenced sample: whole blood. The TCR was taken from an adult who was a healthcare worker with PCR-confirmed SARS-CoV-2 infection or an uninfected control (not recorded which). The CDR3, as DNA: TGTGCCAGCAGTCCGGCTCGAATCGGGACAGGGGCTGTCGAGCAGTACTTC. Protein: CASSPARIGTGAVEQYF.